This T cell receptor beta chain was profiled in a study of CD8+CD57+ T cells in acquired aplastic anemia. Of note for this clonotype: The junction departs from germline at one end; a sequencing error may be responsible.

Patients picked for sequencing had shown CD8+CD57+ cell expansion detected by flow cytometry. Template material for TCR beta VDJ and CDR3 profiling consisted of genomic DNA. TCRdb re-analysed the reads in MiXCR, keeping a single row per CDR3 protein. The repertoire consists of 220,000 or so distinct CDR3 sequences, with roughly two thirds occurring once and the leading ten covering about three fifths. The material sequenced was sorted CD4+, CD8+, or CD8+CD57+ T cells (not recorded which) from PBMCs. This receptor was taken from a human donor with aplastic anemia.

CDR3 protein: CSAADAGGTDTRYF. CDR3 coding DNA: TGCAGTGCTGCCGACGCGGGGGGCACAGATACGCGGTATTTT. The chain has TRBV20-1 and TRBJ2-3, with TRBD2 matching over 8 bases. The CDR3 is made up of 14 amino acids. Germline CDR1 DFQATT, CDR2 SNEGSKA (reference sequence).